These 29 T cell receptor beta chains share one sample of origin, sequenced in a study of tumor-infiltrating lymphocytes in primary liver carcinoma (TCRdb year 2017). Blood RNA was extracted from unsorted whole blood using TRIzol reagent, and germline DNA was obtained with the DNeasy Blood & Tissue kit. TCRdb names Illumina HiSeq 2500 as the instrument used. Using a constant-region primer and ProtoScript II reverse transcriptase, TCRbeta-specific cDNA was reverse-transcribed from about 540 ng total RNA. Construction of the TCRbeta libraries relied on three nested rounds of multiplex PCR, following a slightly modified ARM-PCR procedure. The first two PCR rounds used multiplex TRBV1-TRBV30 forward primers with a Cbeta reverse primer, each for 10 cycles. TCRdb itself trimmed the public reads at Q25 with fastp, ran MiXCR and retained productive beta chains. For every CDR3 protein sequence, its rows merge into one entry that carries the most common genes and DNA. Here the sample has 250,000 to 350,000 distinct CDR3 sequences; 50% to 60% occur a single time. Jointly, the top ten make up about a sixth of the sample.

The sample was peripheral blood. These receptors were collected from a woman aged 30 to 39 with primary liver carcinoma and hepatitis B virus infection.

Note on this clonotype: A read error is possible here, since a much larger clone lies one base away. The gene calls are TRBV12-3 or TRBV12-4 and TRBJ2-7; 9 bases fit TRBD1. The CDR3 spans 13 residues. V lost 10 bases to trimming and J lost 5 bases; unmatched junction nucleotides: 9. The CDR3 nucleotides are TGTGCCACCTCCGGGACAGGGTTCGACGAGCAGTACTTC. Protein sequence: CATSGTGFDEQYF.

As to this clonotype: A read error may account for a junction end that differs from germline. The chain couples TRBV28 to TRBJ2-6; the D gene is possibly TRBD1 (5 bases). CDR1 is MDHEN and CDR2 is SYDVKM in the germline V gene. The CDR3 length is 14 residues. This CDR3 is CASRPRSGADVLTF. The DNA for the CDR3 is TGTGCCAGCAGACCAAGGTCTGGGGCCGACGTCCTGACTTTC.

The gene calls are TRBV4-1 and TRBJ2-7; 9 positions agree with TRBD1. The CDR3 extends over 13 amino acids. V trimming: 4 bases; J trimming: 5 bases; junction bases outside the gene matches: 3. The germline V gene encodes CDR1 MGHRA and CDR2 YSYEKL. The CDR3 loop reads CASSPGQGHEQYF. Here the CDR3 DNA reads TGCGCCAGCAGCCCGGGACAGGGCCACGAGCAGTACTTC.

A few counts support this clonotype. The chain is built from TRBV5-4 and TRBJ2-7, with 11 bases fitting TRBD2. Losses at the gene ends were 4 bases for V and 4 bases for J; bases not matched to a gene: 7. The CDR3 totals 15 residues. Germline V gene data show CDR1 as SGHNT and CDR2 as YYREEE (reference sequence). DNA for the CDR3: TGTGCCAGCAGCCCCGGGACTAGCGGTTTATACGAGCAGTACTTC. Translated, it gives CASSPGTSGLYEQYF.

Of note for this clonotype: A read error may be the cause here, since a much bigger clone is one base away. The chain combines TRBV6-2 or TRBV6-3 with TRBJ2-3; TRBD2 matches 13 bases. The V segment lost 2 bases and the J segment 6 bases; nucleotides outside the gene matches: 11. The CDR3 extends over 18 amino acids. Per germline, CDR1 MNHEY and CDR2 SVGEGT. CDR3 coding DNA: TGTGCCAGCAGTTACAACGGCGCCGGGACTAGCGGGAAGGATACGCAGTATTTT. Its translation is CASSYNGAGTSGKDTQYF.

This rearrangement joins TRBV11-2 to TRBJ1-1; D might be TRBD1 (6 bases). Germline V lookup: CDR1 SGHAT, CDR2 FQNNGV. The CDR3 is 18 residues long. Trimming shortened V by 8 bases and J by 3 bases, and 28 bases separated the two germline ends. CDR3 residues: CASAPRREGGPVDTEAFF. The CDR3 DNA sequence: TGTGCCAGCGCCCCCCGGAGGGAGGGGGGACCGGTCGACACTGAAGCTTTCTTT.

There are many counts of this clonotype. J is TRBJ2-5 and V is TRBV29-1, with D unresolved. V was clipped by 0 bases and J by 3 bases, with 11 bases between them. CDR1 is SQVTM, CDR2 ANQGSEA, per germline. This CDR3 comprises 14 residues. The CDR3 region has the DNA TGCAGCGTTGAAGATCTAGACCCGAAAGAGACCCAGTACTTC. It encodes CSVEDLDPKETQYF. Full variable domain (rest looked up from reference TRBV29-1 and TRBJ2-5): SAVISQKPSRDICQRGTSLTIQCQVDSQVTMMFWYRQQPGQSLTLIATANQGSEATYESGFVIDKFPISRPNLTFSTLTVSNMSPEDSSIYLCSVEDLDPKETQYFGPGTRLLVL.

With respect to this clonotype: This may be a read error, as it is one base from a much larger clone. V usage is TRBV29-1 and J usage is TRBJ2-4, with no clear D. This CDR3 is built from 13 residues. CDR1 and CDR2 from the germline V gene are SQVTM and ANQGSEA. CDR3 sequence: CSVGSAAKTIQYF. CDR3 nucleotide sequence: TGCAGCGTTGGTTCAGCCGCCAAAACCATTCAGTACTTC.

On this clonotype: An end of the junction does not agree with germline; a read error may underlie this. This chain uses TRBV12-3 or TRBV12-4 with TRBJ2-1; 8 bases agree with TRBD2. The CDR3 runs to 17 residues. The DNA for the CDR3 is TGTGTCAGCAACACTGCGGGGGGCCCAAGCTCCTACAATGATCAGTTCTTC. Translated: CVSNTAGGPSSYNDQFF.

This clonotype turned up a few times. This chain links TRBV29-1 with TRBJ2-7, with D perhaps assigned TRBD1 or TRBD2 (5 bases each). The V gene's germline CDR1 is SQVTM and CDR2 ANQGSEA. Deletions cut 7 bases from V and 0 bases from J, with 16 bases between. This CDR3 comprises 14 residues. The CDR3 region is CSARGRGSSYEQYF. As DNA, the CDR3 is TGCAGCGCAAGGGGTCGAGGGAGCTCCTACGAGCAGTACTTC.

The chain has TRBV6-6 and TRBJ2-5; no definite D call. The CDR3 is 14 amino acids. Between the trimmed V and J ends, which lost 0 bases and 2 bases, there was a span of 7 bases. Per the germline V gene, CDR1 is MNHNY and CDR2 is SVGAGI (reference sequence). CDR3 sequence: CASSYSTLQETQYF. In DNA, the CDR3 is TGTGCCAGCAGTTACTCGACCCTACAAGAGACCCAGTACTTC.

This clonotype was picked up a small number of times. The chain uses TRBV4-2 and TRBJ2-1, with D possibly being TRBD2 (6 bases). Germline CDR1 LGHNA, CDR2 YNFKEQ. This CDR3 region has 13 residues. Trimming shortened V by 4 bases and J by 8 bases, and 12 bases separated the two germline ends. The CDR3 nucleotides are TGTGCCAGCAGCCGCCGGGAGTGGGATGAGCAGTTCTTC. This sequence encodes CASSRREWDEQFF.

This clonotype was seen only once. Just one base apart from a much larger clone, this may be a read error. The chain has TRBV6-5 and TRBJ2-1, with 14 bases identical to TRBD2. The CDR3 contains 15 residues. V lost 6 bases, J lost 9 bases, and 7 bases stayed unmatched. Per germline, CDR1 MNHEY and CDR2 SVGAGI. The CDR3 sequence is CASRKGGTSGSEQFF. CDR3 coding DNA: TGTGCCAGCAGGAAAGGGGGGACTAGCGGGAGTGAGCAGTTCTTC.

Turning to this clonotype: Since no conserved phenylalanine or tryptophan closes the CDR3, a read error is the likely cause. The CDR3 reads CGVGRHDYNEQFL. The CDR3, as DNA: TGCGGCGTTGGGAGGCATGACTACAATGAGCAGTTCCTC. J is TRBJ2-1 and V is TRBV29-1, with D possibly TRBD2 on 6 matching bases. Germline values: CDR1 SQVTM, CDR2 ANQGSEA. The CDR3 is made up of 13 amino acids.

Only one count was recorded for this clonotype. This rearrangement joins TRBV4-1 to TRBJ1-4; D remains ambiguous. Trimming cost V 4 bases and J 0 bases, with 12 bases left between them. CDR1 is MGHRA, CDR2 YSYEKL, per germline. CDR3 length: 16 residues. The CDR3 nucleotides read TGCGCCAGCAGCCGCCCTCCCGGGACAACTAATGAAAAACTGTTTTTT. Its translation is CASSRPPGTTNEKLFF.

This clonotype was counted between two and nine times. The CDR3 DNA reads as TGCGCCAGCACCCGGGACAGCTTCTACGAGCAGTACTTC. Its translation: CASTRDSFYEQYF. The chain is built from TRBV5-1 and TRBJ2-7; 7 bases are a match to TRBD1. This CDR3 is 13 amino acids long. The V and J ends lost 6 bases and 3 bases, in that order; junction bases with no gene match: 6. Germline V gene lookup returns CDR1 SGHRS and CDR2 YFSETQ. Combining the CDR3 with reference TRBV5-1 and TRBJ2-7 gives the whole variable domain KAGVTQTPRYLIKTRGQQVTLSCSPISGHRSVSWYQQTPGQGLQFLFEYFSETQRNKGNFPGRFSGRQFSNSRSEMNVSTLELGDSALYLCASTRDSFYEQYFGPGTRLTVT.

CDR3: CASSPNQLAEQFF. The CDR3 DNA is TGTGCCAGCAGCCCTAATCAACTAGCGGAGCAGTTCTTC. V and J are TRBV7-9 and TRBJ2-1; 7 positions agree with TRBD2. CDR3 size: 13 residues. V trimming: 5 bases; J trimming: 10 bases; junction bases outside the gene matches: 8. The germline V gene encodes CDR1 SEHNR and CDR2 FQNEAQ (reference sequence).

This clonotype was detected many times. The chain employs TRBV29-1 and TRBJ1-3, with D perhaps matching TRBD1 (5 bases). V was shortened by 5 bases and J by 0 bases, with 14 bases between the two germline ends. Germline V gene sequence: CDR1 SQVTM, CDR2 ANQGSEA. This CDR3 has 15 amino acids. CDR3 protein: CSVSRTQGSGNTIYF. CDR3 DNA: TGCAGCGTTTCTCGAACGCAGGGCTCTGGAAACACCATATATTTT.

This clonotype has just one count. The conserved phenylalanine or tryptophan is not found at the CDR3 terminus, so this likely reflects a read error. The rearrangement joins TRBV7-8 to TRBJ2-7, with 8 bases lining up with TRBD2. V dropped 6 bases and J dropped 1; count of bases not matched to a gene: 8. The CDR3 has 15 residues. Germline V lookup: CDR1 SGHVS, CDR2 FQNEAQ. This CDR3 is CASRLGTRSSYEQYL. DNA of the CDR3: TGTGCCAGCAGGCTCGGGACTAGATCTTCCTACGAGCAGTACCTC.

As regards this clonotype: A junction end diverges from the germline sequence, so it may reflect a read error. This sequence joins TRBV11-3 and TRBJ2-5; D call uncertain. The CDR3 totals 14 residues. The germline CDR1 and CDR2 sequences are SGHNT and YENEEA. The CDR3 nucleotides are TGTGCCAGTAGCTCAGCCCCCCGCCAAGAGACCCAGTACTTC. Its translation is CASSSAPRQETQYF.

This clonotype was detected a few times. The CDR3: CASTNEISSDTQYF. In DNA, the CDR3 is TGTGCCAGCACCAATGAGATTTCCTCAGATACGCAGTATTTT. The rearrangement uses TRBV6-2 or TRBV6-3 and TRBJ2-3; D is unclear. V dropped 7 bases and J dropped 4 bases, with 15 bases sitting between them. CDR3 length: 14 amino acids. CDR1 and CDR2 from the germline V gene are MNHEY and SVGEGT.

This clonotype has more than one count but fewer than ten. A much larger clone is a single base away; this may be a read error. The genes are TRBV12-3 or TRBV12-4 and TRBJ1-1; 12 bases fit TRBD1. The CDR3 runs to 16 residues. The CDR3 reads CACSNRDRGRVTEAFF. The DNA of the CDR3 is TGTGCCTGCAGTAACCGGGACAGGGGGCGGGTCACTGAAGCTTTCTTT.

There are many counts of this clonotype. The rearrangement links TRBV5-1 to TRBJ2-7; the match to TRBD1 covers 7 bases. This CDR3 is 16 amino acids long. Germline V gene lookup returns CDR1 SGHRS and CDR2 YFSETQ. Trimming cost V 0 bases and J 1 base; bases outside gene matches: 7. CDR3 DNA: TGCGCCAGCAGCTTGGGACACCGGGACAGTTCCTACGAGCAGTACTTC. Encoded protein: CASSLGHRDSSYEQYF.

This clonotype has just a few counts. This chain links TRBV6-6 with TRBJ2-1; 7 positions match TRBD2. The CDR3 has 17 residues. The V gene end was trimmed by 1 base and the J gene end by 4 bases; junction bases not matched to a gene: 10. Germline lookup yields CDR1 MNHNY and CDR2 SVGAGI (reference sequence). The chain's CDR3 is CASSYWDGGSFYNEQFF. CDR3 sequence (DNA): TGTGCCAGCAGTTACTGGGACGGGGGGTCATTTTACAATGAGCAGTTCTTC.

V usage is TRBV12-3 or TRBV12-4 and J usage is TRBJ1-5; 7 bases map to TRBD1. This CDR3 is built from 14 residues. V was pared by 4 bases and J by 3 bases, with 3 bases of the junction left unmatched. The chain's CDR3 is CASSWDSDNQPQHF. Written as DNA, the CDR3 is TGTGCCAGCAGTTGGGACAGTGACAATCAGCCCCAGCATTTT.

This clonotype was recorded a few times. The chain uses TRBV6-2 or TRBV6-3 and TRBJ2-5; TRBD2 matches 7 bases. Per the germline V gene, CDR1 is MNHEY and CDR2 is SVGEGT. The J segment lost 2 bases and the V segment lost 7 bases, leaving 10 bases of the junction unmatched. This CDR3 is built from 15 residues. CDR3 coding DNA: TGTGCCAGCAATCCGACACTAGCGACTCAAGAGACCCAGTACTTC. The encoded protein is CASNPTLATQETQYF.

This chain connects TRBV5-6 to TRBJ2-5, with 10 bases that match TRBD2. V gave up 1 base and J gave up 6 bases; unmatched junction bases: 6. The CDR3 runs 15 residues. Germline-derived CDR1 and CDR2 are SGHDT and YYEEEE. Here the CDR3 reads CASSLKAGGPQTQYF. CDR3 DNA: TGTGCCAGCAGCTTGAAAGCGGGAGGGCCTCAGACCCAGTACTTC.

This clonotype has just a few counts. The V call is TRBV6-2 or TRBV6-3, the J call TRBJ1-3; D ambiguous. The germline CDR1 and CDR2 sequences are MNHEY and SVGEGT. V gave up 2 bases and J gave up 2 bases, with 1 base separating them. The CDR3 extends over 12 amino acids. CDR3 DNA sequence: TGTGCCAGCAGTTACACTGGAAACACCATATATTTT. This gives the protein CASSYTGNTIYF.

In DNA form, the CDR3 reads TGTGCCAGCAGCACATACTATACCGGGACTGGGGACAATGAGCAGTTCTTC. This translates into CASSTYYTGTGDNEQFF. V and J are TRBV7-8 and TRBJ2-1; tentative D call: TRBD2 (6 bases). The CDR3 consists of 17 residues. Germline-derived CDR1 and CDR2 are SGHVS and FQNEAQ. V was cut by 5 bases and J by 5 bases, with 22 bases left in between.